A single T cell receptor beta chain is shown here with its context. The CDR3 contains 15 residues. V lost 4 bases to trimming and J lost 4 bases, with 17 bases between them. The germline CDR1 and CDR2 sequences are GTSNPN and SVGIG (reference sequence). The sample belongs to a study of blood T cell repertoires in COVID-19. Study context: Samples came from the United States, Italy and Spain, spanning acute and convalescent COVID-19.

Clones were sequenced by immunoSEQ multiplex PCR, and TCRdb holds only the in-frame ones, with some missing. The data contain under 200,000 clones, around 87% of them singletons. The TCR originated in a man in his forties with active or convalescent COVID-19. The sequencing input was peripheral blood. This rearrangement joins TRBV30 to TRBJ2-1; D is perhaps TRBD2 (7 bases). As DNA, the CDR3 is TGTGCCTGGACCCGTGGGGCGGGGGCTTACAATGAGCAGTTCTTC. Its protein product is CAWTRGAGAYNEQFF.